The clone carrying this T cell receptor (beta chain) was seen a handful of times. TCRdb recomputed clones from the PCR reads via MiXCR. The sample includes roughly 70,000 clones, more than 15% seen only once; the top ten take 13%. This sample was included in a study of metastatic and nonmetastatic thyroid tumors. Trimming removed 2 bases from V and 4 bases from J; junction bases left unmatched: 6. The germline gives CDR1 LGHNT, CDR2 FRNRAP. The CDR3 length is 15 residues. Before thyroid surgery, none of the patients had received any treatment. Sequenced input: blood. The clonotype was recovered from a female donor with papillary thyroid cancer or a benign thyroid nodule (not recorded which). Some clones in this sample may be carry-over from other donors' samples. V is TRBV12-5 and J is TRBJ2-5; 8 bases fit TRBD2. DNA for the CDR3: TGTGCTAGTGGTTTGAGGTCAGCGGGAGCAGAGACCCAGTACTTC. It translates to CASGLRSAGAETQYF.